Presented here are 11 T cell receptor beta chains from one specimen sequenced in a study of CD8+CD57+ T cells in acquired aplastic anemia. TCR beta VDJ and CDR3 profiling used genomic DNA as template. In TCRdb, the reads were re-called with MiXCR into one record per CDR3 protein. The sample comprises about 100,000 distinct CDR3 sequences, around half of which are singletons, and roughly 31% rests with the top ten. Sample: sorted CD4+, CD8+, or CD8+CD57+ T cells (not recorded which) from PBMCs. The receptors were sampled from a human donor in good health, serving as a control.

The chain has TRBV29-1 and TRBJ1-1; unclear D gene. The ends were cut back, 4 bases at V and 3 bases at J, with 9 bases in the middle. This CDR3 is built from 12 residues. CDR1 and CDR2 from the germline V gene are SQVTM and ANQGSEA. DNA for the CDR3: TGCAGCGTTGGGGGTTACGACACTGAAGCTTTCTTT. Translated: CSVGGYDTEAFF.

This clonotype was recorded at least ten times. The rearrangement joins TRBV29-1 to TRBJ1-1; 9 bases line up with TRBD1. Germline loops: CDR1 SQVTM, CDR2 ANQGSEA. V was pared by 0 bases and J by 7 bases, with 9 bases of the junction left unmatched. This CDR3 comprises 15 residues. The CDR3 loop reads CSVEDWDRVVGEAFF. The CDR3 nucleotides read TGCAGCGTTGAAGATTGGGACAGGGTAGTTGGTGAAGCTTTCTTT.

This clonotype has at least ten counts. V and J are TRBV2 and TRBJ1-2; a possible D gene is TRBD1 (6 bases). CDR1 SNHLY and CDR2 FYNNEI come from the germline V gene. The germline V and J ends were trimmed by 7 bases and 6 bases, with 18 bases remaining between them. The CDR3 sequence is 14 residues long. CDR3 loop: CASTEWAGVDGYTF. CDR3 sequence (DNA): TGTGCCAGCACCGAATGGGCAGGGGTAGATGGCTACACCTTC.

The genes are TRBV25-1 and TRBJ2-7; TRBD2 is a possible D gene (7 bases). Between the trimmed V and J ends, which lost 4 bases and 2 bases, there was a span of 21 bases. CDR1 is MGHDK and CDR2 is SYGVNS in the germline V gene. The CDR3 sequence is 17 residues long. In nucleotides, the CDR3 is TGTGCCAGCAGTGGGGGGGGCAGTTGGGACCATACCTACGAGCAGTACTTC. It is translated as CASSGGGSWDHTYEQYF.

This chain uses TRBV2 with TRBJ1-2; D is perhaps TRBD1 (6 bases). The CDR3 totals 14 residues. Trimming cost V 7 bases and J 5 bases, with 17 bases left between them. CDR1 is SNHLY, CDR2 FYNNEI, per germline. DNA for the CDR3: TGTGCCAGCACCCCCCAAGGGACACTGTATGGCTACACCTTC. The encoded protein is CASTPQGTLYGYTF.

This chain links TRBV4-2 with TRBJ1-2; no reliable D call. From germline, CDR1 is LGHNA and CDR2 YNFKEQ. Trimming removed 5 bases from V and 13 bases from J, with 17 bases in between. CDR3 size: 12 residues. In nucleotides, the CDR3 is TGTGCCAGCAGCGAAAACTCCCTCGCTGCCACCTTC. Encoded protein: CASSENSLAATF.

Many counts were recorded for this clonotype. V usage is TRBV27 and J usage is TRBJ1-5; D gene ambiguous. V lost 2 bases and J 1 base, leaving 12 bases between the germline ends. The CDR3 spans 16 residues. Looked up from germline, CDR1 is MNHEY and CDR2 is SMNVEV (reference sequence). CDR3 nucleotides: TGTGCCAGCAGTTTAGGCCCGGGGTCAAGCAATCAGCCCCAGCATTTT. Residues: CASSLGPGSSNQPQHF.

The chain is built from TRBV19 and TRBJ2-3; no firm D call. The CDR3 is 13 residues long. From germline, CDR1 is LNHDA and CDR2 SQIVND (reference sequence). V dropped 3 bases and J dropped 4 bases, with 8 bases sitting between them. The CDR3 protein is CASSIGLADTQYF. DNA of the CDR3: TGTGCCAGTAGTATTGGTCTCGCAGATACGCAGTATTTT.

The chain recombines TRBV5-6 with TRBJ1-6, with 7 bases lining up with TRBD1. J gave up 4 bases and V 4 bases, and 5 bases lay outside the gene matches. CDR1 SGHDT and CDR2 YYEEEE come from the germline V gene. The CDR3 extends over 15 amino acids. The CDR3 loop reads CASSGGQLYNSPLHF. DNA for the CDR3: TGTGCCAGCAGCGGGGGACAGTTATATAATTCACCCCTCCACTTT. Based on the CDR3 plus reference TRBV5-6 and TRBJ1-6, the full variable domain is DAGVTQSPTHLIKTRGQQVTLRCSPKSGHDTVSWYQQALGQGPQFIFQYYEEEERQRGNFPDRFSGHQFPNYSSELNVNALLLGDSALYLCASSGGQLYNSPLHFGNGTRLTVT.

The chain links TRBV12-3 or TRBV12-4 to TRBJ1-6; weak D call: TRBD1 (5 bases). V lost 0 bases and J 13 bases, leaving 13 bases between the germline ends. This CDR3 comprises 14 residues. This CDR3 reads CASSLASGTRPLHF. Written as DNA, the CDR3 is TGTGCCAGCAGTTTAGCATCAGGGACTAGGCCCCTCCACTTT.

This CDR3 is CSAETGGNSPLHF. Written as DNA, the CDR3 is TGCAGTGCTGAGACAGGGGGTAATTCACCCCTCCACTTT. The chain combines TRBV20-1 with TRBJ1-6, with 9 bases that match TRBD1. The junction had 2 bases not matched to a gene; V was cut back by 5 bases and J by 6 bases. Germline V gives CDR1 DFQATT, CDR2 SNEGSKA (reference sequence). The CDR3 covers 13 residues.